A selection of T cell receptor beta chains follows, all from one sample in a study of shared clonotypes between healthy human individuals. The protocol was immunoSEQ multiplex PCR, while the TCRdb copy is restricted to in-frame clones and leaves out a portion. The profile shows about 600,000 clones, about 98% of them singletons. What was sequenced was naive CD8+ T cells sorted from blood. The receptor set was obtained from a man younger than 40 in good health. The CDR3 runs from the conserved cysteine through the conserved F or W. Fields, in order: clone size, J gene, D gene, V gene, CDR3 DNA, CDR3 protein. D genes are given only for firm matches. Some rows have no size entry. The others give once, few or many, or a class for an expanded clone.

>-|TRBJ1-2|-|TRBV7-9
TGTGCCAGCATTCCTCTGCAGGGTACGAGCTTTGGCTACACCTTC
CASIPLQGTSFGYTF
>-|TRBJ2-5|TRBD2|TRBV18
TGTGCCAGCTCACCAGTAGCGGGACTCCCTGGAGAGACCCAGTACTTC
CASSPVAGLPGETQYF
>once|TRBJ2-1|-|TRBV5-8
TGTGCCAGCAGCGATACAGGGAGCTCCTACAATGAGCAGTTCTTC
CASSDTGSSYNEQFF
>-|TRBJ2-7|-|TRBV30
TGTGCCTGGAGCCCAATAGGAGAGCAGTACTTC
CAWSPIGEQYF
>-|TRBJ2-1|TRBD2|TRBV14
TGTGCCAGCCAGTCCCGGCTAGCGGTATACAATGAGCAGTTCTTC
CASQSRLAVYNEQFF
>once|TRBJ2-7|TRBD2|TRBV4-1
TGCGCCAGCAGCCAAGAAGGCCCGATTGGAGCGGGAGGAATGTACGAGCAGTACTTC
CASSQEGPIGAGGMYEQYF
>-|TRBJ2-7|-|TRBV13
TGTGCCAGCAGCCCAGGGGTTGCCTACGAGCAGTACTTC
CASSPGVAYEQYF
>-|TRBJ2-7|-|TRBV5-1
TGCGCCAGCAGCTTGTTAGGGGGGGAAGAGCAGTACTTC
CASSLLGGEEQYF
>-|TRBJ2-1|TRBD2|TRBV6-5
TGTGCCAGCAGTTCGGGACTAGCGGGTTACAATGAGCAGTTCTTC
CASSSGLAGYNEQFF
>once|TRBJ2-7|-|TRBV28
TGTGCCAGCAGCGGACTTGGCGGGTCCTACGAGCAGTACTTC
CASSGLGGSYEQYF
>-|TRBJ1-4|TRBD1|TRBV5-1
TGCGCCAGCAGCGGAACAGGGGGCGTAAATGAAAAACTGTTTTTT
CASSGTGGVNEKLFF
>-|TRBJ1-1|TRBD1|TRBV5-5
TGTGCCAGTCTCGGGACAGGGGTTTCTGAAGCTTTCTTT
CASLGTGVSEAFF
>-|TRBJ2-1|TRBD2|TRBV4-3
TGCGCCAGCAGCCAAGATTGGCTAGCGGGAGGATCCTACAATGAGCAGTTCTTC
CASSQDWLAGGSYNEQFF
>-|TRBJ2-7|TRBD2|TRBV2
TGTGCCAGTCGGACTAGATCCTACGAGCAGTACTTC
CASRTRSYEQYF
>-|TRBJ2-5|TRBD1|TRBV10-3
TGTGCCATCAGTGCAGGACAGGGTCTACAAGAGACCCAGTACTTC
CAISAGQGLQETQYF
>-|TRBJ2-2|-|TRBV6-5
TGTGCCTCCTCGTGGGGGGCGAACACCGGGGAGCTGTTTTTT
CASSWGANTGELFF
>-|TRBJ2-1|TRBD2|TRBV10-1
TGCGCCAGCAGTGATGTAGCGGGGGACTACAATGAGCAGTTCTTC
CASSDVAGDYNEQFF
>once|TRBJ2-1|TRBD1|TRBV7-9
TGTGCCAGCAGCTTAGGACAGGGACAGTTCTTC
CASSLGQGQFF
>-|TRBJ2-7|-|TRBV5-5
TGTGCCAGCAGCTTTGGTACCTACGAGCAGTACTTC
CASSFGTYEQYF
>-|TRBJ1-2|-|TRBV4-1
TGCGCCAGCAGCCAAGGCACCGGGGCCGGTGGCTACACCTTC
CASSQGTGAGGYTF
>-|TRBJ2-7|-|TRBV28
TGTGCCAGCAGTCCTAGGGGGGACTACTACGAGCAGTACTTC
CASSPRGDYYEQYF
>-|TRBJ2-1|TRBD1|TRBV7-2
TGTGCCAGCAGCACAGGGGTTTACAATGAGCAGTTCTTC
CASSTGVYNEQFF
>-|TRBJ2-3|TRBD2|TRBV5-4
TGTGCCGGCAGGGTCCGGGAGGATGGCACAGATACGCAGTATTTT
CAGRVREDGTDTQYF
>-|TRBJ2-7|-|TRBV20-1
TGCAGTGCAAACGAGCAGTACTTC
CSANEQYF
>-|TRBJ1-5|-|TRBV19
TGTGCCAGTAGGGCTGCAGGGTATCAGCCCCAGCATTTT
CASRAAGYQPQHF
>-|TRBJ2-1|TRBD2|TRBV5-1
TGCGCCAGCAGCTTGGGGGTTGGCGGGAGCTCTCCTGATGAGCAGTTCTTC
CASSLGVGGSSPDEQFF
>-|TRBJ2-7|-|TRBV7-9
TGTGCCAGCAGCCAACCTGCCTCAGCGGCCTACGAGCAGTACTTC
CASSQPASAAYEQYF